This TCR beta chain is from a study of T cells in Graves' hyperthyroidism and ophthalmopathy (dated by TCRdb to about 2019). About the study as a whole: Peripheral blood was collected at initial diagnosis, before any treatment. TCR V-J signatures able to tell the groups apart were searched for in a discovery cohort of around 95 patients, of whom more than 40 had Graves' ophthalmopathy and roughly 58 had stable Graves' hyperthyroidism. An independent validation cohort of under 20 hyperthyroidism patients and 17 patients who later progressed to ophthalmopathy tested prospective prediction of ophthalmopathy. The 75 to 100 discovery patients were randomly split 7:3 into training and test sets. The study also compared thyroid tissue and blood T-cell repertoires from roughly six Graves' hyperthyroidism patients. Once sampling was done, hyperthyroidism patients were given methimazole at a starting dose of 30 mg daily, whereas ophthalmopathy patients were given high-dose intravenous methylprednisolone. TCR Vbeta CDR3 sequencing of 135 peripheral blood samples (roughly 43 ophthalmopathy, some 75 hyperthyroidism and approximately 17 progressor patients) is reported in the paper.

Hyperthyroidism patients were newly diagnosed, with disease duration under 2 months, and aged 18 to 65 years. Patients with uncontrolled infections, other autoimmune diseases, pregnancy or lactation were excluded. Diagnoses were established on the basis of clinical symptoms, serum thyroxine and TRAb, thyroid ultrasound, and orbital computed tomography. For progressor patients, blood was drawn at the first diagnosis of hyperthyroidism, before any ophthalmopathy symptoms had appeared. Ficoll-Paque density gradient centrifugation was used to isolate PBMCs from around 9.1 ml of fresh peripheral blood. Progressor patients were initially diagnosed with Graves' hyperthyroidism and developed ophthalmopathy during follow-up. Trizol reagent was used to extract total RNA, and RNA quality was then checked on an Agilent 2100 Bioanalyzer. For CDR1 and CDR2, the germline V gene lists SGHRS and YFSETQ. Reading from cysteine to phenylalanine, the CDR3 counts 12 amino acids. Just CDR3 DNA is preserved here, 36 bases in frame from base 1. V and J lose 4 bases and 6 bases, and a span of 11 bases separates them.

The TCR beta CDR3 regions were amplified from RNA transcripts. For the first round of RT-PCR on the TCR CDR3, the HTBI primer set was used together with the Qiagen OneStep RT-PCR kit. Libraries were constructed in a second round of multiplex PCR, after which size selection and purification were carried out. Paired-end sequencing of the libraries was performed with 100 bp reads on an Illumina HiSeq2000. In the original analysis: SOAPnuke was used to process the raw data, with reads discarded if the reads contained adapters or uncalled bases, had a mean Phred below 15, or lacked an exact constant-primer or identifier match. COPE v1.2.5 was used to merge the high-quality paired reads, and each unique nucleotide sequence was defined as a clonotype. MiTCR v1.1 was used to align the clonotypes against IMGT TRBV, TRBD and TRBJ reference segments. Analysis was restricted to V-J combinations with a frequency above 0.0001, which covered 99.2% of repertoires. The TCS score was defined as the ratio of F50 (clonal expansion) to E x V (chaos), calculated using BLOSUM62-based TCRdist between CDR3 peptides within each V-J. Welch's t-statistics and random forest reduced roughly 500 V-J features to 10 to 15, which were used in a naive Bayes classifier (R e1071). The public reads were quality trimmed at Q25 with fastp and then assembled into clones with MiXCR by TCRdb, keeping productive beta chains. Identical CDR3 protein sequences are pooled into one entry, listed with their most common genes and DNA. The V and J calls come from TCRdb's annotation, not from the publication. This sample is represented by 270,000 or so distinct CDR3 sequences; about 25% of them were singletons. The ten top clones hold about 25% of the sample.

The table lists this clonotype with many counts. The antigen this receptor binds is unknown. It has no much larger one-base neighbor in the sample; base qualities were not kept. Paper-wide results and their limitations: No statistical method was used to fix the sample size in advance, and group allocation was not hidden from the investigators. In validation, progression to ophthalmopathy was predicted by the model with 70% to 71% sensitivity and roughly 72% specificity, a median of roughly six months before onset. A 13 V-J signature model separated ophthalmopathy from stable hyperthyroidism, with around 90% sensitivity and approximately 81% specificity in cross-validation and 80%/75% in testing. Blood samples also contained most of the expanded thyroid clonotypes (frequency above 0.001), which suggests that blood repertoires may reflect thyroid immune responses.

This TCR derives from a man aged 35-49 years with Graves' hyperthyroidism that later progressed to Graves' ophthalmopathy. Recombination linked TRBV5-1 to TRBJ2-7; no D gene call is confident. The material sequenced was blood. The CDR3 region has the sequence CASSKTYGEQYF. The sequence in DNA is TGCGCCAGCAGCAAGACCTACGGCGAGCAGTACTTC.